Listed below are T cell receptor beta chains from one sample, sequenced in a study of T cell responses to AZD1222 COVID-19 vaccine. Clones were sequenced by immunoSEQ multiplex PCR, and TCRdb holds only the in-frame ones, with some missing. The sample gives approximately 84,000 clones, around 87% of which show up once; about 2.4% is in the top ten. The material sequenced was peripheral blood, taken 28 days after the second AZD1222 dose. These receptors all stem from an adult who received the AZD1222 COVID-19 vaccine. The CDR3 runs from the conserved cysteine through the conserved F or W. The D gene is left open where the match is weak. The size entry is marked missing in some rows and otherwise reads once, few, many or a size class.

j_gene | d_gene | v_gene | abundance | CDR3nt | CDR3aa
TRBJ2-5 | NA | TRBV20-1 | NA | TGCAGTGCTTACCTCAGGGAGACCCAGTACTTC | CSAYLRETQYF
TRBJ2-1 | TRBD2 | TRBV7-9 | once | TGTGCCAGCAGCCCGGGACTAGGCCCATCGTGGAATGAGCAGTTCTTC | CASSPGLGPSWNEQFF
TRBJ1-2 | NA | TRBV11-2 | NA | TGTGCCAGCAGCTTGGGCCTTGAGGAGTATGGCTACACCTTC | CASSLGLEEYGYTF
TRBJ2-4 | TRBD1 | TRBV6-5 | NA | TGTGCCAGCAGTCCCGGACAGGGCCCCAAAAACATTCAGTACTTC | CASSPGQGPKNIQYF
TRBJ2-1 | TRBD1 | TRBV19 | NA | TGTGCCAGTAGTTCGACCGGGACAGCGCCCATGGAGCAGTTCTTC | CASSSTGTAPMEQFF
TRBJ1-2 | NA | TRBV7-9 | NA | TGTGCCAGCAGCTTAGTTAGGGGGGATTTGGCTAACTATGGCTACACCTTC | CASSLVRGDLANYGYTF
TRBJ2-3 | NA | TRBV18 | NA | TGTGCCAGCTCACCCACAGATACGCAGTATTTT | CASSPTDTQYF
TRBJ2-5 | NA | TRBV9 | NA | TGTGCCAGCAGTGCCAGGGGTAGCGGGGAGACCCAGTACTTC | CASSARGSGETQYF
TRBJ2-1 | TRBD2 | TRBV10-2 | NA | TGCGCCAGCACACCACCGGGACTAGGGTTTAATGAGCAGTTCTTC | CASTPPGLGFNEQFF
TRBJ1-4 | NA | TRBV9 | once | TGTGCCAGCAGCGGTAAGGGGATTGAAAAACTGTTTTTT | CASSGKGIEKLFF
TRBJ1-1 | NA | TRBV7-3 | NA | TGTGCCAGCAGCTCGCTTGGGAACACTGAAGCTTTCTTT | CASSSLGNTEAFF
TRBJ1-4 | NA | TRBV12-3/TRBV12-4 | NA | TGTGCCAGCAGGCGACAGCTGAATGAAAAACTGTTTTTT | CASRRQLNEKLFF
TRBJ2-1 | NA | TRBV19 | NA | TGTGCCACCGGGGGGAGGGGGATTACCTACAATGAGCAGTTCTTC | CATGGRGITYNEQFF
TRBJ1-4 | NA | TRBV6-5 | NA | TGTGCCAGCAGTTACTCCCAAGCAACTAATGAAAAACTGTTTTTT | CASSYSQATNEKLFF
TRBJ1-4 | TRBD1 | TRBV30 | NA | TGTGCCGTCAACCCAATCAGGGGGCTGAATGAAAAACTGTTTTTT | CAVNPIRGLNEKLFF
TRBJ1-1 | NA | TRBV10-1 | NA | TGCGCCAGCAGTGAGGGGATAACAGGCACTGAAGCTTTCTTT | CASSEGITGTEAFF
TRBJ1-1 | NA | TRBV18 | NA | TGTGCCAGCTCGACACCAGGGGCTGAAGCTTTCTTT | CASSTPGAEAFF
TRBJ2-3 | TRBD2 | TRBV5-1 | NA | TGCGCCAGCAGCTTGGGTGGGAGGGCCACAGATACGCAGTATTTT | CASSLGGRATDTQYF
TRBJ1-1 | NA | TRBV7-9 | NA | TGTGCCAGCAGCTTAGCGGGCGATGTTGAAGCTTTCTTT | CASSLAGDVEAFF
TRBJ1-5 | NA | TRBV13 | NA | TGTGCCAGCAGCTTAGGGGCGGGGCCCCAGCATTTT | CASSLGAGPQHF
TRBJ2-3 | TRBD2 | TRBV15 | NA | TGTGCCACCAGCAGTGGGACTAGCGGGGAAAAAGCCACAGATACGCAGTATTTT | CATSSGTSGEKATDTQYF
TRBJ2-7 | NA | TRBV7-2 | once | TGTGCCAGCAGCTTCCAGGGTTCTTCCTCCTACGAGCAGTACTTC | CASSFQGSSSYEQYF
TRBJ1-4 | NA | TRBV6-1 | NA | TGTGCCAGCAGTGAAGTTCAGGGCGGCGGCGATGAAAAACTGTTTTTT | CASSEVQGGGDEKLFF
TRBJ1-1 | NA | TRBV6-2/TRBV6-3 | NA | TGTGCCAGCAGTCAGTACCGGGCTGGGAACACTGAAGCTTTCTTT | CASSQYRAGNTEAFF
TRBJ2-7 | NA | TRBV5-6 | NA | TGTGCCAGCAGCCATAGCGGAGAAGGGTTTTGGTACGAGCAGTACTTC | CASSHSGEGFWYEQYF
TRBJ2-4 | NA | TRBV7-9 | NA | TGTGCCAGCAGCCCTCCGCTGCGGGTGGCCAAAAACATTCAGTACTTC | CASSPPLRVAKNIQYF
TRBJ2-3 | TRBD1 | TRBV24-1 | once | TGTGCCACCAGTGACCCACAGGGGTCAAATACGCAGTATTTT | CATSDPQGSNTQYF
TRBJ1-2 | NA | TRBV6-2/TRBV6-3 | NA | TGTGCCAGCAGTTCCGTGACAGTCTACACCTTC | CASSSVTVYTF
TRBJ2-3 | TRBD1 | TRBV10-3 | NA | TGTGCCTCCGCCCACAGACAGGGCTCAGATACGCAGTATTTT | CASAHRQGSDTQYF
TRBJ2-7 | TRBD1 | TRBV5-6 | NA | TGTGCCAGCACTTGGGACAGGGGTTACGAGCAGTACTTC | CASTWDRGYEQYF
TRBJ2-1 | NA | TRBV19 | NA | TGTGCCAGTAGTATAGGAGGGAATGAGCAGTTCTTC | CASSIGGNEQFF
TRBJ1-1 | TRBD1 | TRBV6-6 | once | TGTGCCAGCAGAACCTACAGGGGACTCACAAACGGGGCTTTCTTT | CASRTYRGLTNGAFF
TRBJ2-2 | NA | TRBV6-2/TRBV6-3 | NA | TGTGCCAGCAGCCGTAACACCGGGGAGCTGTTTTTT | CASSRNTGELFF
TRBJ1-6 | NA | TRBV5-4 | NA | TGTGCCAGCAGCTTGACAGCCTTTTATAATTCACCCCTCCACTTT | CASSLTAFYNSPLHF
TRBJ1-2 | NA | TRBV5-1 | NA | TGCGCCAGCAGCTTGCAAGGGAATGGCTACACCTTC | CASSLQGNGYTF
TRBJ1-1 | NA | TRBV5-1 | few | TGCGCCAGCAGCTACGGGAACACTGAAGCTTTCTTT | CASSYGNTEAFF
TRBJ2-3 | NA | TRBV6-5 | NA | TGTGCCAGCAGCCATAGGACCGGGTTCCCAGATACGCAGTATTTT | CASSHRTGFPDTQYF
TRBJ2-7 | NA | TRBV30 | NA | TGTGCCTTATACCGGATAGGATCCAGCTCCTACGAGCAGTACTTC | CALYRIGSSSYEQYF
TRBJ1-5 | NA | TRBV6-1 | NA | TGTGCCAGCAGTGAGGGTCAGCCCCAGCATTTT | CASSEGQPQHF
TRBJ2-1 | TRBD2 | TRBV19 | NA | TGTGCCACTCAGAATAAGCGGAGACTAGCGAATGAGCAGTTCTTC | CATQNKRRLANEQFF
TRBJ1-1 | NA | TRBV6-1 | few | TGTGCCAGCAGTGAAGAGGCAGGGATCGCGGGCACTGAAGCTTTCTTT | CASSEEAGIAGTEAFF
TRBJ2-7 | NA | TRBV11-2 | NA | TGTGCCAGCAGCCATCTCAGGGGGGCCTCCTACGAGCAGTACTTC | CASSHLRGASYEQYF
TRBJ1-4 | TRBD1 | TRBV29-1 | NA | TGCAGCGCAGGGGGCCGTGATGAAAAACTGTTTTTT | CSAGGRDEKLFF
TRBJ1-4 | NA | TRBV25-1 | NA | TGTGCCAGCGGTCGGGGCGGGGCTAATGAAAAACTGTTTTTT | CASGRGGANEKLFF
TRBJ1-6 | NA | TRBV7-6 | NA | TGTGCCAGCAGCCTACAGGGATTTAATTCACCCCTCCACTTT | CASSLQGFNSPLHF
TRBJ1-5 | TRBD1 | TRBV27 | NA | TGTGCCAGCCGGACAGGGGTTAATCAGCCCCAGCATTTT | CASRTGVNQPQHF
TRBJ2-2 | NA | TRBV6-4 | NA | TGTGCCAGCAGTGATCAAGGGAACACCGGGGAGCTGTTTTTT | CASSDQGNTGELFF
TRBJ1-5 | TRBD1 | TRBV2 | NA | TGTGCCAGCAGTGGACAGGGGGCGAGCAATCAGCCCCAGCATTTT | CASSGQGASNQPQHF